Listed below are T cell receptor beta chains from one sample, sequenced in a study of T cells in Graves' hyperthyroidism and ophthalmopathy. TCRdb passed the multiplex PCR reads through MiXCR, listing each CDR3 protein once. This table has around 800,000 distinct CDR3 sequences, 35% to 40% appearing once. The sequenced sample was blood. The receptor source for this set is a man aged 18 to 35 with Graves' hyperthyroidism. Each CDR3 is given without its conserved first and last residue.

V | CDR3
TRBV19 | AGPESTGQGDQPQH
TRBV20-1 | SVRRGGAF
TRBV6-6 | ASSPASLFVVAAEAF
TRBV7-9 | ASSLGHGRIEAF
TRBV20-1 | RGGIGRNTEAF
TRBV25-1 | ASIPSSYNEQY
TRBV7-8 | ASSWGRDLITLH
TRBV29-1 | SVIGTSGRYEQY
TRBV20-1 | SAGSPTYEQY
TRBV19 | ASSRNGANVLT
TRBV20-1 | SARDHF
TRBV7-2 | ASSLEGQGARGYT
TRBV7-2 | ASSHPARGDTEAF
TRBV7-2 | ASSLDAGGAEETQY
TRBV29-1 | SARGSGASTDTQY
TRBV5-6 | ASTVRGSNQPQH
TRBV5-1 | ASSLDRGKNSPLH
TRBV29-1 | SAQLQETQY
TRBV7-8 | ASSPSLPGQEYSLEQY
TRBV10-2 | ASSEFTGASGELF
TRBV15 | ATSRYYRMNTEAF
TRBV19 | ASSIGEGVGSPLH
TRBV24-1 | ATSVTSGGPPEQY
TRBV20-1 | SASDGREAGELF
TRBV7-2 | ASSPGTPDTQY
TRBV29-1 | SVQQGGTGANVLT
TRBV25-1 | ASSFSPIYGCT
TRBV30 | AWSDGRGGEQY
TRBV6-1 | ASSETGYETQY
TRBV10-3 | AISENRQVTYEQY
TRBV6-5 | ASSYQQGLDQPQH
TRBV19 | AIEDRARTGELF
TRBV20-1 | SAREEGGYT
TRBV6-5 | ASSYFRDSGEQY
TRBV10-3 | AIKGQGNEQF
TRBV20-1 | SAQTGHTEAF
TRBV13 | ASSPRDRGPQETQY